This T cell receptor (beta chain) was observed in a study of cytomegalovirus exposure and HLA in healthy donors. V shed 4 bases and J 7 bases; nucleotides not matched to a gene: 5. The CDR3 runs to 14 residues. CDR1 is SGHTA and CDR2 is FQGNSA in the germline V gene. A word on this clone: Its specificity is unknown.

Study results and limitations: Across all donors, roughly uniform sequencing depth was an assumption of the presence/absence analyses.

60 Vbeta and 13 Jbeta primers were used in PCR. Measured with immunoSEQ multiplex PCR; TCRdb has only the in-frame clones, and not every one. The sample has roughly 40,000 clones; 81% are singletons. The V and J genes are TRBV7-2 and TRBJ1-3; 9 nucleotides match TRBD1. This clonotype was obtained from a man aged 45 to 65 in good health and CMV-seronegative. The sample consisted of PBMCs. In nucleotides, the CDR3 is TGTGCCAGCAGCTCGGGACAGGGTTTCAACACCATATATTTT. Translated, it gives CASSSGQGFNTIYF.